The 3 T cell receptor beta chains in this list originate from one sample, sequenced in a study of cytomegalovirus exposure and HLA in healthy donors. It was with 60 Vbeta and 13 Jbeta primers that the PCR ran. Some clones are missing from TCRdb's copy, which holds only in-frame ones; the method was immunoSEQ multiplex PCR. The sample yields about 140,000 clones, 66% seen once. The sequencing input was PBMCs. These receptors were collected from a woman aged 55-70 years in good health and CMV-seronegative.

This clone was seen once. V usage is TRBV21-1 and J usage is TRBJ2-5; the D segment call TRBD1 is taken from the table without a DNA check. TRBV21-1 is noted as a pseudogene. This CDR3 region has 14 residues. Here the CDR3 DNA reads TGTGCCAGCAGCAAGGGTGACAGGGGGAAGACCCAGTACTTC. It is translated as CASSKGDRGKTQYF.

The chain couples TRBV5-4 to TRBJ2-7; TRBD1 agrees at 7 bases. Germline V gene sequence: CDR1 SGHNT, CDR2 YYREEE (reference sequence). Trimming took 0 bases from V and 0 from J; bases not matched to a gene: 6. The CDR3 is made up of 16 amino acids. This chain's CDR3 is CASSLAPTGTSYEQYF. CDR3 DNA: TGTGCCAGCAGCTTGGCCCCGACAGGGACCTCCTACGAGCAGTACTTC.

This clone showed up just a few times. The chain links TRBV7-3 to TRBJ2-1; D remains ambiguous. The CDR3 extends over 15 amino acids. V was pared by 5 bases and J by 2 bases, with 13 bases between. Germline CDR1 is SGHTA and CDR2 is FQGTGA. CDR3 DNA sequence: TGTGCCAGCAGCACAACTATTACCCCCTACAATGAGCAGTTCTTC. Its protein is CASSTTITPYNEQFF.